The present T cell receptor beta chain was sequenced within a study of CD8 T cells in ankylosing spondylitis. Study findings and constraints: For ankylosing spondylitis blood, a TCR beta motif of several highly homologous variants appeared characteristic. Reportedly, matched ankylosing spondylitis synovial fluid was significantly enriched for disease-linked clones.

This clonotype was picked up many times. The antigen remains undetermined. MiXCR was run by TCRdb on the 5' RACE reads, yielding one entry per CDR3 protein. The sample records around 150,000 distinct CDR3 sequences, around 18% being singletons. The source material was blood, either unsorted or a sorted T cell fraction (not recorded which). This receptor was taken from a male donor with ankylosing spondylitis or in good health (not recorded which).

The CDR3, as DNA: TGCAGTGCTAGAGACAGGGGGCTACATGGCTACACCTTC. Translation: CSARDRGLHGYTF. The V gene is TRBV20-1, the J gene TRBJ1-2; 8 nucleotides agree with TRBD1. CDR1 and CDR2 from the germline V gene are DFQATT and SNEGSKA (reference sequence). The CDR3 covers 13 residues. J gave up 6 bases and V 0 bases, and 3 bases lay outside the gene matches.